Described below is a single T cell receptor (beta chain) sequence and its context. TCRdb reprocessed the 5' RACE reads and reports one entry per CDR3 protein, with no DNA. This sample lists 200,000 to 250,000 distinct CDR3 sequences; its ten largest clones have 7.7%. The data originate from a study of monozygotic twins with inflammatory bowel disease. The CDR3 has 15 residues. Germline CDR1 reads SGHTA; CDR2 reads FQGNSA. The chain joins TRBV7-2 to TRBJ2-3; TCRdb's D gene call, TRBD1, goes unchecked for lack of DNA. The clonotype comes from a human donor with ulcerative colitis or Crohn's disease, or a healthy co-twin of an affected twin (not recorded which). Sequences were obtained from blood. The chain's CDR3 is CASSLVPGGGDTQYF.